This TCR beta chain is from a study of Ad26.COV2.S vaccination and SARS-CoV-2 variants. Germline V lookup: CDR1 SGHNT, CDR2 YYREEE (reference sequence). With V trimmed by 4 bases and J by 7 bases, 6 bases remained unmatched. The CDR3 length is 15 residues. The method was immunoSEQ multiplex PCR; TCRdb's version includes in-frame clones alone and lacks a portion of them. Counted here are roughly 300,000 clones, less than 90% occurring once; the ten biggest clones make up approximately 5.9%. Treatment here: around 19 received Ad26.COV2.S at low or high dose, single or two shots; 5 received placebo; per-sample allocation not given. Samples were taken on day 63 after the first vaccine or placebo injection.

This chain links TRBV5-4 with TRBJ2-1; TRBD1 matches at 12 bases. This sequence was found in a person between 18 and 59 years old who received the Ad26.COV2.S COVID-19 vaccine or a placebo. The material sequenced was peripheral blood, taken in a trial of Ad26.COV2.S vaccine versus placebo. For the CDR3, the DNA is TGTGCCAGCAGCGCGGGACAGGGGGCTGGGAATGAGCAGTTCTTC. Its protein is CASSAGQGAGNEQFF.